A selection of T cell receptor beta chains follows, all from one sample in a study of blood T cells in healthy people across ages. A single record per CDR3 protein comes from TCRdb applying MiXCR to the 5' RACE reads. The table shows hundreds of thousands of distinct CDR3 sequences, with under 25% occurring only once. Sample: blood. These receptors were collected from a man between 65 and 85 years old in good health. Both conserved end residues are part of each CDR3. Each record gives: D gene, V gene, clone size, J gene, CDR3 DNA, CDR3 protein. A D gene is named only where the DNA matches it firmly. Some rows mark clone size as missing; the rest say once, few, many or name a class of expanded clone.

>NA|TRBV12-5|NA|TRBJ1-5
TGTGCTAGTGGTTTTGAGGAGCCCCAGCATTTT
CASGFEEPQHF
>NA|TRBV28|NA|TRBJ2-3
TGTGCCAGCAGCTTTGCCATAGGGGACGTTGATACGCAGTATTTT
CASSFAIGDVDTQYF
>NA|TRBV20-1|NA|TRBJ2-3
TGCAGTGCTAGTCCCGGTAGCCGGCTTACAGATACGCAGTATTTT
CSASPGSRLTDTQYF
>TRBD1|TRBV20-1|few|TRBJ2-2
TGCAGTGCTAGTAGGACAGGGAGCGCCGGGGAGCTGTTTTTT
CSASRTGSAGELFF
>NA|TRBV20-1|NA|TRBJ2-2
TGCAGTGCTAGAGATAGAACAGCCGGCCGGGAGCTGTTTTTT
CSARDRTAGRELFF
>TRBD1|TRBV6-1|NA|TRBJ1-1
TGTGCCAGCACCTATTACGAGGGACAGGGGACCACTGAAGCTTTCTTT
CASTYYEGQGTTEAFF
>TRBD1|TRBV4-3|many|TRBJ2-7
TGCGCCAGCAGCCAGGGACAGGGAGGAGGCTACGAGCAGTACTTC
CASSQGQGGGYEQYF
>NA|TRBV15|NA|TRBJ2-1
TGTGCCACCAGCAGAGATCGCCTCAACAATGAGCAGTTCTTC
CATSRDRLNNEQFF
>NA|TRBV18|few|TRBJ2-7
TGTGCCAGCTCACCCCCAGGGCTACCCTACGAGCAGTACTTC
CASSPPGLPYEQYF
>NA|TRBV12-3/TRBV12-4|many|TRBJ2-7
TGTGCCAGTAGCCCAACCGACAGAAACGAGCAGTACTTC
CASSPTDRNEQYF
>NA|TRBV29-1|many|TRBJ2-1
TGCAGCGTTGAGGAAGGCCTCGGTGAGCAGTTCTTC
CSVEEGLGEQFF